The text below deals with one T cell receptor beta chain. This sample was taken from a study of blood T cell repertoires in COVID-19. Across the whole study: The United States, Italy and Spain supplied acute and convalescent COVID-19 samples. Sources were T cells, B-cell-depleted T cells, or PBMCs; the material itself was cDNA or gDNA.

Methods used by the authors: Reference gene primer amplification gave nucleated cell count estimates. Measured with immunoSEQ multiplex PCR; TCRdb has only the in-frame clones, and not every one. The V and J calls and clone size were taken over from that table, and D and trimming were inferred from the DNA. The data contain 440,000 or so clones, 89% of them singletons. J was trimmed by 7 bases and V by 6 bases; bases with no gene match: 10. Germline V gene sequence: CDR1 MDHEN, CDR2 SYDVKM. There are 15 residues in the CDR3. The source is a woman aged 40 to 50 with COVID-19, enrolled during active disease. This sequence joins TRBV28 and TRBJ2-7; 12 bases line up with TRBD1. The sequencing input was peripheral blood. The chain's CDR3 is CASSLGTGGLGEQYF. The CDR3 DNA follows: TGTGCCAGCAGCCTGGGGACAGGGGGCTTAGGGGAGCAGTACTTC.